The clone carrying this TCR beta chain was counted only a few times. Trimming shortened V by 1 base and J by 4 bases, and 8 bases separated the two germline ends. Germline lookup yields CDR1 LGHNA and CDR2 YNFKEQ. This CDR3 region has 14 residues. One entry per CDR3 protein results from TCRdb running MiXCR on the RT-PCR reads. This table holds around 90,000 distinct CDR3 sequences, around 48% found once. This sample was included in a study of patients and donors after allogeneic stem cell transplantation. Sequencing was done on a sample of blood, either unsorted or a sorted T cell fraction (not recorded which). The clonotype comes from a human donor who was either an allogeneic HSCT recipient or a stem cell or donor lymphocyte infusion donor (not recorded which). It is not recorded whose cells these are; they may come from a transplant donor. The chain is built from TRBV4-2 and TRBJ1-3, with no clear D. The CDR3 DNA follows: TGTGCCAGCAGCCAAGGAACATCGGGAAACACCATATATTTT. Encoded protein: CASSQGTSGNTIYF.